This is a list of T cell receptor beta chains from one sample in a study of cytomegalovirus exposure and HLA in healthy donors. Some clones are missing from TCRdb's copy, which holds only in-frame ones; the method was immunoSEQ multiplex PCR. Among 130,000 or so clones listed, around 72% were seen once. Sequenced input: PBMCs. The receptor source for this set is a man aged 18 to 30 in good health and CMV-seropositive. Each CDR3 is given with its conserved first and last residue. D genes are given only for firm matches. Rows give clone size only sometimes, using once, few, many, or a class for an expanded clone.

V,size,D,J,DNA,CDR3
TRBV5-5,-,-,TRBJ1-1,TGTGCCAGCAGCTTATTGGTAGCGAACACTGAAGCTTTCTTT,CASSLLVANTEAFF
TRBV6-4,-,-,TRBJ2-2,TGTGCCAGCCAGTGGAACACCGGGGAGCTGTTTTTT,CASQWNTGELFF
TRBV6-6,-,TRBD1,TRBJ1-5,TGTGCCAGCAGCCATGGACAGGAAAATCAGCCCCAGCATTTT,CASSHGQENQPQHF
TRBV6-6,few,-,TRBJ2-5,TGTGCCAGCACCATCCGAACTAGGGAGACCCAGTACTTC,CASTIRTRETQYF
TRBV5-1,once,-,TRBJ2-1,TGCGCCACCCGAACCACAGCAAGCTCCTACAATGAGCAGTTCTTC,CATRTTASSYNEQFF
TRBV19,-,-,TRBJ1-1,TGTGCCAGTAGTATATCGGTTTCCACGGAAGCTTTCTTT,CASSISVSTEAFF
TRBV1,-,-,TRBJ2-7,TGCACCAGCAGCCAAGTTAGGCTATCGGGGAAAAACGAGCAGTACTTC,CTSSQVRLSGKNEQYF
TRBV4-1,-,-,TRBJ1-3,TGCGCCAGCACCACAGAAGCGGGAACTGGAAACACCATATATTTT,CASTTEAGTGNTIYF
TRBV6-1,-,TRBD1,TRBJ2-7,TGTGCCAGCAGTGATAGGACAGGCTCCTACGAGCAGTACTTC,CASSDRTGSYEQYF
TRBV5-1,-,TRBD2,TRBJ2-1,TGCGCCAGCAGCTCGGGACTAGCGGGTGCCAATGAGCAGTTCTTC,CASSSGLAGANEQFF
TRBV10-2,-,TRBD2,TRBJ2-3,TGCGCCAGCAGAAGGACTAGCGGGGGGGTGGGCACAGATACGCAGTATTTT,CASRRTSGGVGTDTQYF
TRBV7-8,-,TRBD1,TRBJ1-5,TGTGCCAGCAGCTTAGGCCCACCGGACAGGGACTATCAGCCCCAGCATTTT,CASSLGPPDRDYQPQHF
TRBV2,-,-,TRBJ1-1,TGTGCCAGCACCTACGACACTGAAGCTTTCTTT,CASTYDTEAFF
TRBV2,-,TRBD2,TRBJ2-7,TGTGCCAGCAGCCAAAGGGAGACTAGCGGGACCGAGCAGTACTTC,CASSQRETSGTEQYF
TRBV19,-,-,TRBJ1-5,TGTGCCAGTAGTATAGCAGGGCATCAGCCCCAGCATTTT,CASSIAGHQPQHF
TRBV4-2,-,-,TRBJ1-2,TGTGCCAGCAGCCAAGATTTAACAGAACCCTTCTACACCTTC,CASSQDLTEPFYTF